This T cell receptor (beta chain) was sequenced for a study of human T cells and chemical hapten exposure. In this sample, this clonotype turned up many times. This CDR3 spans 13 amino acids. V dropped 8 bases and J dropped 7; count of bases not matched to a gene: 8. CDR1 SGHAT and CDR2 FQNNGV come from the germline V gene. Attachment of unique molecular identifiers to individual cDNA molecules was performed in the library. TCRdb fed the RACE reads into MiXCR, producing one record per CDR3 protein. Altogether roughly 190,000 distinct CDR3 sequences are present, approximately 20% being singletons, with the ten largest covering under 7.5%. Documented time point: patch test 1, 2 weeks after DPC sensitization. Treatment of the sample: therapeutic diphenylcyclopropenone sensitization with weekly scalp DPC.

The sample consisted of whole blood, taken in connection with sensitization to the hapten diphenylcyclopropenone (DPC). The clonotype comes from a woman in her forties or fifties with alopecia areata. Some clones in this sample may be carry-over from other donors' samples. This chain joins TRBV11-2 and TRBJ2-1; 7 positions agree with TRBD2. CDR3 loop: CASSRTSTNEQFF. CDR3 DNA sequence: TGTGCCAGCTCCCGGACTAGTACGAATGAGCAGTTCTTC. The full variable domain, completed using reference TRBV11-2 and TRBJ2-1, is EAGVAQSPRYKIIEKRQSVAFWCNPISGHATLYWYQQILGQGPKLLIQFQNNGVVDDSQLPKDRFSAERLKGVDSTLKIQPAKLEDSAVYLCASSRTSTNEQFFGPGTRLTVL.